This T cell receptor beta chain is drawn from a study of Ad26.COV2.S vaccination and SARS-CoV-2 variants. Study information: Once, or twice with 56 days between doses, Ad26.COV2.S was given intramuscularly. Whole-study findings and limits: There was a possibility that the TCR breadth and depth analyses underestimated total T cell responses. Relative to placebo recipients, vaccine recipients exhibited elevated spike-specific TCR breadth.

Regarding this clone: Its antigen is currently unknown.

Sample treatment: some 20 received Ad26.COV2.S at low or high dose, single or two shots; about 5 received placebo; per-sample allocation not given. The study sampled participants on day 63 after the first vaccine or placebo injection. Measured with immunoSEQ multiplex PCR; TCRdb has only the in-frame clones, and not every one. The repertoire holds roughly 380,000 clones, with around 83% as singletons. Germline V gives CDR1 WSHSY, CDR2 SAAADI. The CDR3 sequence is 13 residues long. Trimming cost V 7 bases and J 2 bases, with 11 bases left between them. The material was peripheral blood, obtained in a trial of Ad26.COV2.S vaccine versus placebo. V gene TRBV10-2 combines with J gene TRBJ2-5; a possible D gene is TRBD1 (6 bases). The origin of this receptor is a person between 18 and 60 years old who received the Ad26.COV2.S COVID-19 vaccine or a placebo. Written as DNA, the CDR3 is TGCGCCAGCACAGGACAGATTCAAGAGACCCAGTACTTC. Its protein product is CASTGQIQETQYF.